These 27 T cell receptor beta chains share one sample of origin, sequenced in a study of T cell responses to AZD1222 COVID-19 vaccine. Sequencing was performed with immunoSEQ multiplex PCR; in TCRdb, only in-frame clones are kept and a portion is missing. This table has around 120,000 clones, around 95% appearing once. Sequences were derived from peripheral blood, sampled on day 0 of AZD1222 vaccination. All receptors derive from an adult in good health.

The chain links TRBV30 to TRBJ2-1, with TRBD2 matching 11 bases. The CDR3 covers 14 residues. Germline V CDR1 and CDR2: GTSNPN, SVGIG (reference sequence). V shed 3 bases and J 4 bases; nucleotides not matched to a gene: 2. CDR3 loop: CAWRASGRYNEQFF. The DNA of the CDR3 is TGTGCCTGGAGGGCTAGCGGGAGGTACAATGAGCAGTTCTTC.

This clone came up once. The chain recombines TRBV6-5 with TRBJ1-5; D not resolved. Looked up from germline, CDR1 is MNHEY and CDR2 is SVGAGI. CDR3 size: 14 residues. Trimming left V 2 bases short and J 6 bases short, with 11 bases between. CDR3 residues: CASSYEFLGQPQHF. For the CDR3, the DNA is TGTGCCAGCAGTTACGAGTTTTTGGGTCAGCCCCAGCATTTT.

V gene TRBV28 combines with J gene TRBJ1-3; the D gene is possibly TRBD1 (5 bases). The CDR3 is made up of 19 amino acids. The germline V and J ends were trimmed by 3 bases and 2 bases, with 23 bases remaining between them. Germline CDR1 and CDR2: MDHEN and SYDVKM. The CDR3 loop reads CASSFPIHRDPMAGNTIYF. In DNA, the CDR3 is TGTGCCAGCAGTTTCCCAATCCACCGGGACCCTATGGCTGGAAACACCATATATTTT.

This chain links TRBV2 with TRBJ2-7; 10 nucleotides match TRBD2. CDR3 length: 14 residues. The V gene end was trimmed by 9 bases and the J gene end by 5 bases; junction bases not matched to a gene: 10. Germline V gene sequence: CDR1 SNHLY, CDR2 FYNNEI. The CDR3 protein is CARGLAGAPHEQYF. The CDR3 DNA is TGTGCCAGGGGTCTAGCGGGAGCCCCCCACGAGCAGTACTTC.

This sequence joins TRBV6-4 and TRBJ2-7; possible D gene TRBD2, 5 bases. The CDR3 contains 11 residues. V was shortened by 9 bases and J by 3 bases, with 9 bases between the two germline ends. Looked up from germline, CDR1 is MRHNA and CDR2 is SNTAGT. The CDR3 here is CASISGYEQYF. CDR3 bases: TGTGCCAGTATAAGCGGCTACGAGCAGTACTTC.

V is TRBV4-3 and J is TRBJ1-2; D is unclear. The CDR3 extends over 11 amino acids. Germline V gene sequence: CDR1 LGHNA, CDR2 YSLEER. Trimming took off 4 bases at V and 9 bases at J, with 9 bases between the two ends. CDR3: CASSRAQSYTF. In nucleotides, the CDR3 is TGCGCCAGCAGCCGGGCCCAGAGCTACACCTTC.

V usage is TRBV5-4 and J usage is TRBJ1-1, with D possibly matching TRBD1 (6 bases). V dropped 4 bases and J dropped 2 bases, with 9 bases sitting between them. Germline CDR1 SGHNT, CDR2 YYREEE (reference sequence). The CDR3 consists of 13 residues. CDR3 residues: CASSLDRNTEAFF. The CDR3 coding sequence is TGTGCCAGCAGCCTGGACAGAAACACTGAAGCTTTCTTT. The entire variable domain, with the rest obtained from reference TRBV5-4 and TRBJ1-1, is as follows: ETGVTQSPTHLIKTRGQQVTLRCSSQSGHNTVSWYQQALGQGPQFIFQYYREEENGRGNFPPRFSGLQFPNYSSELNVNALELDDSALYLCASSLDRNTEAFFGQGTRLTVV.

The gene calls are TRBV6-1 and TRBJ1-1, with no clear D. Trimming shortened V by 3 bases and J by 3 bases, and 11 bases separated the two germline ends. Germline CDR1 reads MNHNS; CDR2 reads SASEGT. This CDR3 has 14 residues. CDR3 amino acids: CASSEIGLDTEAFF. The CDR3 DNA follows: TGTGCCAGCAGTGAGATAGGGCTTGACACTGAAGCTTTCTTT.

This clone was seen a single time. CDR3 in amino acids: CASSRGAGYSYSNQPQHF. In nucleotides, the CDR3 is TGTGCCAGCAGCCGCGGTGCAGGGTATAGTTATAGCAATCAGCCCCAGCATTTT. This sequence joins TRBV6-2 or TRBV6-3 and TRBJ1-5, with D possibly matching TRBD1 (5 bases). Germline CDR1 is MNHEY and CDR2 is SVGEGT. This CDR3 spans 18 amino acids. V gave up 6 bases and J gave up 0 bases, with 21 bases separating them.

The genes are TRBV27 and TRBJ1-6, with unresolved D. CDR1 MNHEY and CDR2 SMNVEV come from the germline V gene (reference sequence). The CDR3 is 18 amino acids. V was clipped by 4 bases and J by 0 bases, with 16 bases between them. The CDR3 bases are TGTGCCAGCAGTTCCGGTTGGCTCGCTAGCTCCTATAATTCACCCCTCCACTTT. Translating it yields CASSSGWLASSYNSPLHF.

The V call is TRBV10-1, the J call TRBJ1-2; D is possibly TRBD1 (5 bases). Germline CDR1 WNHNN, CDR2 SYGVQD (reference sequence). CDR3 length: 14 amino acids. V shed 8 bases and J shed 3 bases, with 16 bases lying between them. The CDR3 reads CASPPPGTDYGYTF. CDR3 nucleotide sequence: TGCGCCAGCCCGCCCCCCGGGACGGACTATGGCTACACCTTC.

The rearrangement joins TRBV28 to TRBJ1-2, with 10 nucleotides matching TRBD1. This CDR3 comprises 15 residues. Germline V gene data show CDR1 as MDHEN and CDR2 as SYDVKM. With 4 bases clipped from V and 3 bases from J, the junction kept 5 bases outside the gene matches. The CDR3 region is CASSYGQGVHYGYTF. For the CDR3, the DNA is TGTGCCAGCAGTTATGGACAGGGGGTGCACTATGGCTACACCTTC.

The rearrangement uses TRBV7-3 and TRBJ1-1, with a possible D match to TRBD1 (5 bases). Germline V gene lookup returns CDR1 SGHTA and CDR2 FQGTGA. This CDR3 has 14 residues. Trimming cost V 1 base and J 5 bases, with 11 bases left between them. This chain's CDR3 is CASSLSGAQTEAFF. The CDR3, as DNA: TGTGCCAGCAGCTTAAGCGGGGCGCAGACTGAAGCTTTCTTT.

This clone was seen just once. The rearrangement joins TRBV30 to TRBJ1-4; no definite D call. The CDR3 spans 13 residues. V lost 2 bases to trimming and J lost 4 bases, with 8 bases between them. The germline V gene encodes CDR1 GTSNPN and CDR2 SVGIG (reference sequence). CDR3 sequence reads: CAWSPGVNEKLFF. The CDR3 DNA is TGTGCCTGGAGTCCCGGGGTTAATGAAAAACTGTTTTTT. The full variable domain, with the rest looked up from reference TRBV30 and TRBJ1-4, is SQTIHQWPATLVQPVGSPLSLECTVEGTSNPNLYWYRQAAGRGLQLLFYSVGIGQISSEVPQNLSASRPQDRQFILSSKKLLLSDSGFYLCAWSPGVNEKLFFGSGTQLSVL.

V usage is TRBV2 and J usage is TRBJ2-2; 7 bases map to TRBD1. The V gene end was trimmed by 6 bases and the J gene end by 0 bases; junction bases not matched to a gene: 4. The CDR3 runs to 15 residues. Germline CDR1 and CDR2: SNHLY and FYNNEI. The CDR3 DNA reads as TGTGCCAGCAGGACAGGGCTGGCGAACACCGGGGAGCTGTTTTTT. Its translation is CASRTGLANTGELFF.

The chain employs TRBV28 and TRBJ1-6; TRBD1 agrees at 11 bases. Germline CDR1 is MDHEN and CDR2 is SYDVKM. The V and J ends lost 5 bases and 6 bases, in that order; junction bases with no gene match: 3. There are 15 residues in the CDR3. This chain's CDR3 is CASSAGQGANSPLHF. The CDR3, as DNA: TGTGCCAGCAGTGCCGGACAGGGGGCTAATTCACCCCTCCACTTT.

This sequence joins TRBV6-2 or TRBV6-3 and TRBJ2-3; TRBD2 matches at 15 bases. The J segment lost 2 bases and the V segment lost 2 bases, leaving 11 bases of the junction unmatched. This CDR3 contains 20 residues. Germline V gives CDR1 MNHEY, CDR2 SVGEGT. In DNA, the CDR3 is TGTGCCAGCAGTTACCCCGGACTAGCGGGAGGGCCTTTTTACACAGATACGCAGTATTTT. Its translation is CASSYPGLAGGPFYTDTQYF.

The CDR3, as DNA: TGTGCCAGCAGGCGGACAGGGTTCGGCGAGCAGTACTTC. This sequence encodes CASRRTGFGEQYF. The chain couples TRBV2 to TRBJ2-7; 8 bases line up with TRBD1. The CDR3 has 13 amino acids. Germline CDR1 SNHLY, CDR2 FYNNEI. After removal of 6 bases from V and 6 bases from J, the junction contained 7 bases not matched to a gene.

The chain has TRBV18 and TRBJ1-6, with 9 bases matching TRBD1. The CDR3 is made up of 15 amino acids. V was clipped by 6 bases and J by 6 bases; unmatched bases: 6. Germline V gene data show CDR1 as KGHSH and CDR2 as LQKENI. The CDR3 spells CASSRDRDSNSPLHF. Written as DNA, the CDR3 is TGTGCCAGCTCCAGGGACAGGGATTCTAATTCACCCCTCCACTTT.

This chain joins TRBV6-2 or TRBV6-3 and TRBJ2-1, with 7 bases lining up with TRBD2. This CDR3 is 14 amino acids long. The J segment lost 0 bases and the V segment lost 5 bases, leaving 1 base of the junction unmatched. Per germline, CDR1 MNHEY and CDR2 SVGEGT. The CDR3 sequence: CASSGGGSYNEQFF. DNA for the CDR3: TGTGCCAGCAGTGGGGGGGGCTCCTACAATGAGCAGTTCTTC.

This clone was detected only once. CDR3 amino acids: CASSQSGGGYNEQFF. In DNA form, the CDR3 reads TGCGCCAGCAGTCAAAGCGGGGGTGGGTACAATGAGCAGTTCTTC. The rearrangement links TRBV4-3 to TRBJ2-1; TRBD2 agrees at 8 bases. The CDR3 contains 15 residues. Germline V CDR1 and CDR2: LGHNA, YSLEER. The J segment lost 4 bases and the V segment lost 6 bases, leaving 8 bases of the junction unmatched.

The rearrangement uses TRBV28 and TRBJ1-4; TRBD1 agrees at 8 bases. The V segment lost 6 bases and the J segment 3 bases; nucleotides outside the gene matches: 3. In germline, CDR1 is MDHEN, CDR2 SYDVKM. This CDR3 is 14 amino acids long. The CDR3 here is CASRRQGSNEKLFF. The CDR3 DNA follows: TGTGCCAGCAGGCGACAGGGGTCTAATGAAAAACTGTTTTTT.

The genes are TRBV13 and TRBJ2-7; D is undetermined. The CDR3 has 16 amino acids. With 4 bases removed from V and 0 bases from J, the gap between germline ends came to 16 bases. Germline CDR1 reads PRHDT; CDR2 reads FYEKMQ (reference sequence). The DNA for the CDR3 is TGTGCCAGCAGCTCACGAAGACGGGCGGTCTCCTACGAGCAGTACTTC. Its protein is CASSSRRRAVSYEQYF.

The chain couples TRBV27 to TRBJ1-1; tentative D call: TRBD1 (5 bases). CDR1 MNHEY and CDR2 SMNVEV come from the germline V gene (reference sequence). The ends were cut back, 8 bases at V and 6 bases at J, with 10 bases in the middle. The CDR3 runs to 11 residues. In nucleotides, the CDR3 is TGTGCCAGCGCCACGGGGCCTGAAGCTTTCTTT. It translates to CASATGPEAFF.

The CDR3 loop reads CASSTGGLTEAFF. The CDR3 region has the DNA TGTGCCAGCTCAACGGGGGGGCTTACTGAAGCTTTCTTT. The genes are TRBV18 and TRBJ1-1, with D possibly matching TRBD1 (6 bases). Between the trimmed V and J ends, which lost 5 bases and 5 bases, there was a span of 12 bases. Germline assignment: CDR1 KGHSH and CDR2 LQKENI. The CDR3 has 13 amino acids.

This clone appeared a single time. V usage is TRBV6-5 and J usage is TRBJ1-4, with D maybe TRBD1 (5 bases). V was clipped by 4 bases and J by 7 bases, with 10 bases between them. The CDR3 loop spans 13 amino acids. Germline V gene data show CDR1 as MNHEY and CDR2 as SVGAGI. The DNA for the CDR3 is TGTGCCAGCAGTTCTGGGGCGCGTGAAAAACTGTTTTTT. Translated: CASSSGAREKLFF.

V gene TRBV5-1 combines with J gene TRBJ2-1; unclear D gene. This CDR3 has 12 residues. Germline V CDR1 and CDR2: SGHRS, YFSETQ. The V gene lost 0 bases and the J gene lost 6 bases, with 4 bases spanning the gap. The CDR3 is CASSLEGNEQFF. DNA of the CDR3: TGCGCCAGCAGCTTGGAGGGCAATGAGCAGTTCTTC.